This T cell receptor (beta chain) appears in the sequencing data of a study of regulatory and conventional T cells in RAG deficiency. General observations from the study: Shannon entropy was markedly lower and Simpson indices higher in RAG-deficient patients than control T-cell subsets. In Omenn syndrome, Treg and Tconv repertoires overlapped >90%.

Blood CD4+ CD25-low CD127-high conventional T cells supplied the genomic DNA template. Libraries were prepared by immunoSEQ multiplex PCR; TCRdb keeps only in-frame clonotypes and omits some of them. Of approximately 46,000 clones detected, just under 90% appear once; the ten largest clones hold around 0.5%. On this clone itself: Its antigen is undetermined.

The data also belong to a second study, concerning regulatory T cells. From that report: Amplification used 52 TRBV primers and 13 TRBJ primers. Patient repertoires had restricted TRB V-J pairs and skewed V and J usage, most in Tregs.

The material sequenced was CD4+ effector T cells sorted from blood. The TCR was taken from a human donor in good health.

CDR3 in amino acids: CASSIAGGSYEQYF. The CDR3 DNA reads TGTGCCAGTAGTATAGCGGGGGGATCCTACGAGCAGTACTTC. The rearrangement joins TRBV19 to TRBJ2-7; 7 nucleotides match TRBD2. The germline V gene encodes CDR1 LNHDA and CDR2 SQIVND (reference sequence). The V segment lost 1 base and the J segment 1 base; nucleotides outside the gene matches: 1. The CDR3 is made up of 14 amino acids.